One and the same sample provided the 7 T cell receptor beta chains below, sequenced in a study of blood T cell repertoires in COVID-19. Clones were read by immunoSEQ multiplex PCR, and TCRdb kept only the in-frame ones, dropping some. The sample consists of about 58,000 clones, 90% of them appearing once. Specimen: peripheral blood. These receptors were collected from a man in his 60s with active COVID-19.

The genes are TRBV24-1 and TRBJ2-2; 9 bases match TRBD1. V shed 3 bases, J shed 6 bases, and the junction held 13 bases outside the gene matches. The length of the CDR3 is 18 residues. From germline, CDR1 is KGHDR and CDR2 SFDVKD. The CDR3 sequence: CATSDLLTGGSFAGELFF. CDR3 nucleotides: TGTGCCACCAGTGATCTATTGACAGGGGGTAGTTTTGCCGGGGAGCTGTTTTTT.

The CDR3 DNA sequence: TGTGCCAGCGTCCGGGGGGCAATCTACGAGCAGTACTTC. It is translated as CASVRGAIYEQYF. V usage is TRBV6-6 and J usage is TRBJ2-7, with D possibly TRBD2 on 7 matching bases. Germline CDR1 and CDR2: MNHNY and SVGAGI (reference sequence). The length of the CDR3 is 13 residues. V was trimmed by 8 bases and J by 3 bases, leaving 14 bases between them.

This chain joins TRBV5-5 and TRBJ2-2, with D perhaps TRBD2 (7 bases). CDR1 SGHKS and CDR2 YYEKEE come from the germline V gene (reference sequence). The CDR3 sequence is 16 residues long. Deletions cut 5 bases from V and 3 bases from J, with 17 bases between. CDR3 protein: CASREGEGMYTGELFF. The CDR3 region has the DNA TGTGCCAGCAGAGAGGGGGAGGGGATGTACACCGGGGAGCTGTTTTTT.

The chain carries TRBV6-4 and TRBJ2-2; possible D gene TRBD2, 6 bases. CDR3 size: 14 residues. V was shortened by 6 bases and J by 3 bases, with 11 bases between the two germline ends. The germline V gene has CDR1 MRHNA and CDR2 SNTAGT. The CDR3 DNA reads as TGTGCCAGCAGCAGGGAGGAGGACACCGGGGAGCTGTTTTTT. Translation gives CASSREEDTGELFF.

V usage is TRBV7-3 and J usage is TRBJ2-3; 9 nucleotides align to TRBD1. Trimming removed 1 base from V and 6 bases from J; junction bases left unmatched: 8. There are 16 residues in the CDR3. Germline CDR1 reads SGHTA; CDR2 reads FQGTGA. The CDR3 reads CASSLIPGTGWDTQYF. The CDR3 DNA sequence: TGTGCCAGCAGCTTAATACCCGGGACAGGGTGGGATACGCAGTATTTT.

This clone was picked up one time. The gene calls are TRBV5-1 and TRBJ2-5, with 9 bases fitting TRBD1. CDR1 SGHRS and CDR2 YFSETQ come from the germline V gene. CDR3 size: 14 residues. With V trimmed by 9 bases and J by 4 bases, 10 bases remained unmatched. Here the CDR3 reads CATGTGGAPETQYF. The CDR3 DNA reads TGCGCCACCGGCACAGGGGGCGCCCCAGAGACCCAGTACTTC.

CDR3 bases: TGTGCCAGTAGTATAGGGAGGGACAGTCTGGCTAATGAAAAACTGTTTTTT. Amino acid sequence: CASSIGRDSLANEKLFF. The rearrangement links TRBV19 to TRBJ1-4; 7 nucleotides match TRBD1. This CDR3 comprises 17 residues. Germline V gene data show CDR1 as LNHDA and CDR2 as SQIVND (reference sequence). Losses at the gene ends were 1 base for V and 3 bases for J; bases not matched to a gene: 8.